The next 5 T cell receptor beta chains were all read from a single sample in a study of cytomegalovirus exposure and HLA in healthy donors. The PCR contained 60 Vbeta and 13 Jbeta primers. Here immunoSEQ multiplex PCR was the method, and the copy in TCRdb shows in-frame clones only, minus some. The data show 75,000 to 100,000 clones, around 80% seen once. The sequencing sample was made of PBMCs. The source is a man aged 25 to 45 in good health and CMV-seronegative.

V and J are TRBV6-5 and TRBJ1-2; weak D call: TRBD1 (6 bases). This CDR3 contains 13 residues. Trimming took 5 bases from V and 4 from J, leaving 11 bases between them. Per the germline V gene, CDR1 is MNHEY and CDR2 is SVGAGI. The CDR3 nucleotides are TGTGCCAGCAGTCGCGACAGGCTCTATGGCTACACCTTC. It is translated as CASSRDRLYGYTF.

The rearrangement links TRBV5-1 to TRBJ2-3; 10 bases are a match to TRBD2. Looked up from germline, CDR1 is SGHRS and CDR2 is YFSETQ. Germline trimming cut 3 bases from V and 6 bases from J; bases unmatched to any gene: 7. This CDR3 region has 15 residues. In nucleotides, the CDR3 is TGCGCCAGCAGCTCCCTAGCGGGGGCGGGGGATACGCAGTATTTT. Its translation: CASSSLAGAGDTQYF.

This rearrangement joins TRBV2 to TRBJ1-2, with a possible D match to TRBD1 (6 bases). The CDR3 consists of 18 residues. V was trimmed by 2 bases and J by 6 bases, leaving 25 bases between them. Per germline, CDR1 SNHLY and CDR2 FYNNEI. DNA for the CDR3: TGTGCCAGCAGTGAATTCGGCACAGGCTCTAGGGGGTTTGATGGCTACACCTTC. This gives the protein CASSEFGTGSRGFDGYTF.

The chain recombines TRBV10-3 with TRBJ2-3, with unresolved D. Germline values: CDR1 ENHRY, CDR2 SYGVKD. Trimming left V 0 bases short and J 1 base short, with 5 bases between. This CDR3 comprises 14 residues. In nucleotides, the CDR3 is TGTGCCATCAGTGAGTCCTCTGGCACAGATACGCAGTATTTT. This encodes CAISESSGTDTQYF.

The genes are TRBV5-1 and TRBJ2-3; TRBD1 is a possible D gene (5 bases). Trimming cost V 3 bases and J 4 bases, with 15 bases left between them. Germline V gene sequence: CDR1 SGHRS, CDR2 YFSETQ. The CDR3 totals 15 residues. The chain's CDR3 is CASSSAIDSADTQYF. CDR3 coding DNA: TGCGCCAGCAGCTCAGCAATTGACAGTGCAGATACGCAGTATTTT.